This T cell receptor (beta chain) was retrieved from a study of blood T cell repertoires in COVID-19. Sequenced by immunoSEQ multiplex PCR; TCRdb stores in-frame clones only, minus some. The repertoire includes roughly 200,000 clones, under 80% of them detected once, and roughly 13% sits in the top ten. The CDR3 spans 12 residues. V dropped 3 bases and J dropped 6 bases, with 5 bases sitting between them. CDR1 is MNHEY, CDR2 SVGAGI, per germline. This chain joins TRBV6-5 and TRBJ2-2; D not certain. The TCR sequence derives from a man aged 45-65 years who had recovered from COVID-19. Sequenced: peripheral blood. The CDR3 protein is CASSYYPGELFF. The CDR3 coding sequence is TGTGCCAGCAGTTATTATCCCGGGGAGCTGTTTTTT.